Ten or more counts support the clone carrying this T cell receptor beta chain. Its antigen is unknown. Genomic DNA was employed as the template in profiling TCR beta VDJ and CDR3. TCRdb analysed the reads with MiXCR anew, one entry per CDR3 protein. In the table there are roughly 200,000 distinct CDR3 sequences, approximately 57% of which are singletons. This sample is drawn from a study of CD8+CD57+ T cells in acquired aplastic anemia. The wider study: Sorted CD4+ and CD8+ cells gave a mean 3.2 ug DNA, range roughly 0.2 to 27.4 ug. Healthy donors yielded some 9.9 million CD4+ cell reads on average. Study-wide findings and caveats: Under 35 was the count of CD8+ CDR3 sequences that patients shared with controls.

Germline-derived CDR1 and CDR2 are SQVTM and ANQGSEA. Trimming shortened V by 4 bases and J by 4 bases, and 13 bases separated the two germline ends. CDR3 length: 13 amino acids. The chain uses TRBV29-1 and TRBJ1-1; D not certain. The specimen sequenced was sorted CD4+, CD8+, or CD8+CD57+ T cells (not recorded which) from PBMCs. The source of this sequence is a human donor in good health. CDR3 sequence: CSVAPGAGTEAFF. In nucleotides, the CDR3 is TGCAGCGTTGCGCCGGGAGCTGGCACTGAAGCTTTCTTT. The variable domain in full, with the rest retrieved from reference TRBV29-1 and TRBJ1-1, is SAVISQKPSRDICQRGTSLTIQCQVDSQVTMMFWYRQQPGQSLTLIATANQGSEATYESGFVIDKFPISRPNLTFSTLTVSNMSPEDSSIYLCSVAPGAGTEAFFGQGTRLTVV.